The subject of this entry is one T cell receptor (beta chain). Its specificity is not known. This record comes from a study of T cell responses to AZD1222 COVID-19 vaccine. Generated by immunoSEQ multiplex PCR, the TCRdb table keeps only in-frame clones and is missing some. The sample carries about 120,000 clones, approximately 86% recorded once. The study's findings and limits: Variant regions that are unmutated are reportedly the target of nearly half of spike-specific TCRs. Donors were mostly white British, more females; clonal diversity possibly underestimated.

The CDR3 runs 13 residues. Trimming shortened V by 1 base and J by 1 base, and 5 bases separated the two germline ends. The germline gives CDR1 SGDLS, CDR2 YYNGEE. The starting material was peripheral blood, obtained on day 0 of AZD1222 vaccination. The clonotype comes from an adult in good health. V gene TRBV9 combines with J gene TRBJ1-1; unclear D gene. In nucleotides, the CDR3 is TGTGCCAGCAGCGTACTGACGAACACTGAAGCTTTCTTT. Translation: CASSVLTNTEAFF.